These 28 T cell receptor beta chains share one sample of origin, sequenced in a study of cytomegalovirus exposure and HLA in healthy donors (dated by TCRdb to 2016 to 2017). Preparation of the library involved the immunoSEQ multiplex PCR assay. For the multiplex PCR, a mixture combining 60 forward primers for TCR Vbeta segments and 13 reverse primers for TCR Jbeta segments was used. The table was pulled from immuneACCESS by TCRdb, which kept in-frame rearrangements only. Such tables lose some clones; where checked, under half of the loss comes from unresolved V genes, and the rest has no known cause. Present in this sample are 80,000 to 130,000 clones, roughly three quarters of which were seen just once. The ten largest make up under 5% of the sample. Sequencing input: PBMCs. The receptors shown here come from a woman aged 50 to 60 in good health and CMV-seropositive.

This clone was recorded a few times. CDR3 in DNA: TGTGCCTGGAAGGTGGGGCCGGGGGAGATTGAGCAGTTCTTC. It codes for CAWKVGPGEIEQFF. The V and J genes are TRBV30 and TRBJ2-1; the D gene is possibly TRBD2 (6 bases). The germline CDR1 and CDR2 sequences are GTSNPN and SVGIG (reference sequence). There are 14 residues in the CDR3. V dropped 4 bases and J dropped 9 bases, with 19 bases sitting between them.

This clone was seen only a few times. The chain couples TRBV2 to TRBJ2-1; 9 positions match TRBD2. The germline gives CDR1 SNHLY, CDR2 FYNNEI. Losses at the gene ends were 1 base for V and 7 bases for J; bases not matched to a gene: 8. The CDR3 contains 16 residues. The CDR3: CASSEGGGRAGNEQFF. DNA of the CDR3: TGTGCCAGCAGTGAAGGTGGCGGGAGGGCGGGAAATGAGCAGTTCTTC.

This chain joins TRBV7-3 and TRBJ2-3, with D possibly matching TRBD2 (5 bases). V was trimmed by 1 base and J by 0 bases, leaving 8 bases between them. The CDR3 extends over 15 amino acids. Germline CDR1 and CDR2: SGHTA and FQGTGA. The CDR3, as DNA: TGTGCCAGCAGCTTAATCGGGATTAGCACAGATACGCAGTATTTT. This translates into CASSLIGISTDTQYF.

This chain links TRBV1 with TRBJ2-1; the table gives TRBD2 as D, unverified against the DNA. TRBV1 is termed a pseudogene. This CDR3 has 17 amino acids. The CDR3 DNA follows: TGCACCAGCAGTCAAGTGGGACTAGCGGGAGTAAGCAATGAGCAGTTCTTC. Its protein product is CTSSQVGLAGVSNEQFF.

The genes are TRBV18 and TRBJ2-1; 12 nucleotides align to TRBD2. J gave up 7 bases and V 3 bases, and 4 bases lay outside the gene matches. The CDR3 consists of 15 residues. Germline V gives CDR1 KGHSH, CDR2 LQKENI. CDR3 amino acids: CASSPASGGGNEQFF. As DNA, the CDR3 is TGTGCCAGCTCACCGGCTAGCGGGGGGGGGAATGAGCAGTTCTTC. The full variable domain, rest sourced from reference TRBV18 and TRBJ2-1, is NAGVMQNPRHLVRRRGQEARLRCSPMKGHSHVYWYRQLPEEGLKFMVYLQKENIIDESGMPKERFSAEFPKEGPSILRIQQVVRGDSAAYFCASSPASGGGNEQFFGPGTRLTVL.

The chain is built from TRBV7-6 and TRBJ2-2; D is ambiguous. The CDR3 covers 13 residues. Germline CDR1 is SGHVS and CDR2 is FNYEAQ. The V gene lost 5 bases and the J gene lost 5 bases, with 9 bases spanning the gap. CDR3 loop: CASSLTQTGELFF. The CDR3 nucleotides are TGTGCCAGCAGCCTGACACAAACCGGGGAGCTGTTTTTT.

This clone was detected a few times. The rearrangement links TRBV18 to TRBJ1-1; the D is unclear. CDR1 and CDR2 from the germline V gene are KGHSH and LQKENI. The CDR3 contains 13 residues. The V gene lost 0 bases and the J gene lost 6 bases, with 8 bases spanning the gap. The CDR3 DNA reads TGTGCCAGCTCACCACCTGAGGGCGCTGAAGCTTTCTTT. It encodes CASSPPEGAEAFF.

The chain links TRBV2 to TRBJ2-7; D possibly corresponds to TRBD2 (5 bases). CDR1 and CDR2 (germline): SNHLY, FYNNEI. This CDR3 region has 14 residues. Trimming removed 8 bases at V and 2 bases at J, with 16 bases between. Here the CDR3 reads CASRRSDGPYEQYF. The CDR3 DNA sequence: TGTGCCAGCCGGAGGAGCGATGGTCCCTACGAGCAGTACTTC. The full variable domain, in which reference TRBV2 and TRBJ2-7 provide the parts outside the CDR3, is EPEVTQTPSHQVTQMGQEVILRCVPISNHLYFYWYRQILGQKVEFLVSFYNNEISEKSEIFDDQFSVERPDGSNFTLKIRSTKLEDSAMYFCASRRSDGPYEQYFGPGTRLTVT.

The chain has TRBV28 and TRBJ1-4, with D unclear. The CDR3 is 16 residues long. The germline V and J ends were trimmed by 3 bases and 0 bases, with 11 bases remaining between them. Germline assignment: CDR1 MDHEN and CDR2 SYDVKM. The CDR3 bases are TGTGCCAGCAGTTTGGGCACCTCTTCAACTAATGAAAAACTGTTTTTT. This codes for CASSLGTSSTNEKLFF.

This clone was counted only a few times. The chain links TRBV14 to TRBJ2-6; D possibly corresponds to TRBD1 (6 bases). Germline lookup yields CDR1 SGHDN and CDR2 FVKESK. The CDR3 loop spans 17 amino acids. V was clipped by 2 bases and J by 0 bases, with 11 bases between them. CDR3 in amino acids: CASSQTGPPSGANVLTF. CDR3 DNA sequence: TGTGCCAGCAGCCAAACAGGGCCTCCCTCTGGGGCCAACGTCCTGACTTTC.

The chain employs TRBV7-2 and TRBJ1-5; D possibly corresponds to TRBD1 (5 bases). Trimming removed 3 bases from V and 7 bases from J, with 13 bases in between. The germline V gene encodes CDR1 SGHTA and CDR2 FQGNSA. This CDR3 has 14 residues. CDR3 sequence (DNA): TGTGCCAGCAGCTTGGGCAGGGTGGGGCAGCCCCAGCATTTT. Translating gives CASSLGRVGQPQHF. The entire variable domain, with the rest obtained from reference TRBV7-2 and TRBJ1-5, is as follows: GAGVSQSPSNKVTEKGKDVELRCDPISGHTALYWYRQSLGQGLEFLIYFQGNSAPDKSGLPSDRFSAERTGGSVSTLTIQRTQQEDSAVYLCASSLGRVGQPQHFGDGTRLSIL.

This clone was seen a handful of times. The chain joins TRBV2 to TRBJ2-7, with 10 bases fitting TRBD2. V dropped 5 bases and J dropped 5; count of bases not matched to a gene: 9. CDR1 and CDR2 (germline): SNHLY, FYNNEI. The CDR3 consists of 15 residues. The CDR3 DNA is TGTGCCAGCAGTCATACACGGCTAGCGGGGGACGAGCAGTACTTC. Amino acid sequence: CASSHTRLAGDEQYF.

The chain combines TRBV5-6 with TRBJ1-2; 8 positions match TRBD1. The CDR3 is 13 amino acids. The germline V gene encodes CDR1 SGHDT and CDR2 YYEEEE. V gave up 5 bases and J gave up 7 bases; unmatched junction bases: 7. The CDR3 here is CASRTDRAGGYTF. CDR3 sequence (DNA): TGTGCCAGCAGGACGGACAGGGCGGGTGGCTACACCTTC. Full variable domain (rest looked up from reference TRBV5-6 and TRBJ1-2): DAGVTQSPTHLIKTRGQQVTLRCSPKSGHDTVSWYQQALGQGPQFIFQYYEEEERQRGNFPDRFSGHQFPNYSSELNVNALLLGDSALYLCASRTDRAGGYTFGSGTRLTVV.

The gene calls are TRBV11-1 and TRBJ1-2; D unresolved. Between the trimmed V and J ends, which lost 5 bases and 6 bases, there was a span of 16 bases. Germline values: CDR1 SGHAT, CDR2 FQDESV (reference sequence). The CDR3 spans 14 residues. The chain's CDR3 is CASSPRAFADGYTF. The CDR3 DNA reads TGTGCCAGCAGCCCGAGAGCGTTCGCGGATGGCTACACCTTC.

The V and J genes are TRBV7-9 and TRBJ2-2; no definite D call. The germline V gene encodes CDR1 SEHNR and CDR2 FQNEAQ (reference sequence). Trimming shortened V by 4 bases and J by 6 bases, and 6 bases separated the two germline ends. The CDR3 sequence is 12 residues long. CDR3 sequence reads: CASSSLSGELFF. In DNA form, the CDR3 reads TGTGCCAGCAGCTCACTTTCCGGGGAGCTGTTTTTT.

The chain uses TRBV5-5 and TRBJ1-1; D gene uncertain. This CDR3 is 12 amino acids long. The V gene lost 6 bases and the J gene lost 4 bases, with 10 bases spanning the gap. The germline CDR1 and CDR2 sequences are SGHKS and YYEKEE (reference sequence). The CDR3 protein is CASTPRGTEAFF. Here the CDR3 DNA reads TGTGCCAGCACTCCGCGGGGCACTGAAGCTTTCTTT.

The chain employs TRBV9 and TRBJ1-2; 9 bases are shared with TRBD1. The CDR3 is 14 amino acids. Trimming removed 2 bases from V and 2 bases from J; junction bases left unmatched: 1. Germline V gene lookup returns CDR1 SGDLS and CDR2 YYNGEE. The DNA for the CDR3 is TGTGCCAGCAGCGTGGACAGGGGCAACTATGGCTACACCTTC. Encoded protein: CASSVDRGNYGYTF.

The chain links TRBV7-8 to TRBJ1-1; weak D call: TRBD1 (6 bases). Trimming took 4 bases from V and 0 from J, leaving 12 bases between them. There are 15 residues in the CDR3. CDR1 is SGHVS and CDR2 is FQNEAQ in the germline V gene. The CDR3 loop is CASSSGAGMNTEAFF. CDR3 DNA sequence: TGTGCCAGCAGCTCAGGGGCAGGAATGAACACTGAAGCTTTCTTT.

The chain couples TRBV7-9 to TRBJ2-7; D is ambiguous. With 2 bases removed from V and 2 bases from J, the gap between germline ends came to 7 bases. Germline V CDR1 and CDR2: SEHNR, FQNEAQ (reference sequence). CDR3 length: 13 amino acids. CDR3 nucleotides: TGTGCCAGCAGCTTAAATAGTCCCTACGAGCAGTACTTC. It yields the protein CASSLNSPYEQYF.

CDR3 sequence: CASSLARGTNYGGYTF. The CDR3 nucleotides read TGTGCCAGCAGCTTAGCGCGGGGGACGAACTATGGAGGCTACACCTTC. This chain links TRBV11-1 with TRBJ1-2, with D possibly matching TRBD1 (5 bases). Germline-derived CDR1 and CDR2 are SGHAT and FQDESV (reference sequence). With 0 bases removed from V and 8 bases from J, the gap between germline ends came to 19 bases. This CDR3 has 16 amino acids.

In this sample, this clone turned up once. This chain links TRBV6-5 with TRBJ1-1; 11 bases map to TRBD1. CDR1 is MNHEY and CDR2 is SVGAGI in the germline V gene. This CDR3 is 14 amino acids long. The V gene end was trimmed by 5 bases and the J gene end by 6 bases; junction bases not matched to a gene: 5. CDR3 coding DNA: TGTGCCAGCAGTACCGGACAGGGGGCTGCTGAAGCTTTCTTT. It specifies CASSTGQGAAEAFF.

This chain uses TRBV5-1 with TRBJ1-5; perhaps TRBD1 as D (6 bases). Germline CDR1 is SGHRS and CDR2 is YFSETQ. This CDR3 has 14 residues. Trimming took off 0 bases at V and 7 bases at J, with 11 bases between the two ends. As DNA, the CDR3 is TGCGCCAGCAGCTTGGTACAGGGTAGCCAGCCCCAGCATTTT. This codes for CASSLVQGSQPQHF.

The gene calls are TRBV10-3 and TRBJ2-7; 9 nucleotides agree with TRBD1. Germline lookup yields CDR1 ENHRY and CDR2 SYGVKD. CDR3 length: 14 amino acids. With V trimmed by 7 bases and J by 4 bases, 8 bases remained unmatched. The CDR3 region is CAITPGDREYEQYF. The CDR3 region has the DNA TGTGCCATCACTCCGGGGGACAGGGAGTACGAGCAGTACTTC.

This clone was observed a handful of times. The genes are TRBV7-8 and TRBJ1-2, with unresolved D. V was cut by 2 bases and J by 1 base, with 11 bases left in between. The CDR3 is made up of 15 amino acids. The V gene's germline CDR1 is SGHVS and CDR2 FQNEAQ. The CDR3 protein is CASSLNIGLNYGYTF. The CDR3 nucleotides are TGTGCCAGCAGCTTAAACATTGGACTTAACTATGGCTACACCTTC.

This chain links TRBV18 with TRBJ1-2, with D hard to call. With 0 bases removed from V and 1 base from J, the gap between germline ends came to 6 bases. Germline CDR1 KGHSH, CDR2 LQKENI. The CDR3 extends over 14 amino acids. The CDR3 reads CASSPPSGNYGYTF. The CDR3 DNA sequence: TGTGCCAGCTCACCACCCAGCGGTAACTATGGCTACACCTTC.

The chain recombines TRBV6-5 with TRBJ2-1; D unresolved. Germline loops: CDR1 MNHEY, CDR2 SVGAGI. The CDR3 consists of 15 residues. Deletions cut 5 bases from V and 0 bases from J, with 11 bases between. CDR3 bases: TGTGCCAGCAGTCCTCAAGCTCGCTCCTACAATGAGCAGTTCTTC. Protein: CASSPQARSYNEQFF.

This clone is labeled as medium-sized. The chain is built from TRBV15 and TRBJ2-7; 9 bases line up with TRBD2. The junction had 3 bases not matched to a gene; V was cut back by 1 base and J by 2 bases. CDR1 LNHNV and CDR2 YYDKDF come from the germline V gene (reference sequence). This CDR3 has 15 residues. CDR3 in DNA: TGTGCCACCAGCAGAGGGGCGGGAGGGCCCTACGAGCAGTACTTC. It translates to CATSRGAGGPYEQYF.

About this clone itself: The missing conserved phenylalanine or tryptophan at the end of this CDR3 makes a read error likely. Because the CDR3's place on the DNA is in doubt, the DNA is left out and the CDR3 is given as listed by TCRdb. The chain carries TRBV13 and TRBJ1-2; no check of the table's D call, TRBD1, against the DNA was made. The CDR3 spans 12 amino acids, including both terminal residues. Looked up from germline, CDR1 is PRHDT and CDR2 is FYEKMQ (reference sequence). The CDR3 loop reads CASSLGRTDFTT.